This record covers a single T cell receptor (beta chain). The data derive from a study of CD8 T cells in ankylosing spondylitis. The ends were cut back, 6 bases at V and 4 bases at J, with 21 bases in the middle. CDR1 SGHTA and CDR2 FQGNSA come from the germline V gene. The CDR3 covers 17 residues. Quantitative 5'-RACE with molecular barcodes generated TCR beta libraries. TCRdb re-derived calls from the 5' RACE reads in MiXCR, one entry per CDR3 protein. In the table there are 150,000 or so distinct CDR3 sequences, around 20% of which are singletons. The specimen was blood, either unsorted or a sorted T cell fraction (not recorded which). This TCR was sampled from a male donor with ankylosing spondylitis or in good health (not recorded which). The chain has TRBV7-2 and TRBJ2-2, with D perhaps TRBD2 (5 bases). CDR3 nucleotide sequence: TGTGCCAGCAGAAAGCCCGGGCTAGCAATAGGCACCGGGGAGCTGTTTTTT. Translated: CASRKPGLAIGTGELFF.